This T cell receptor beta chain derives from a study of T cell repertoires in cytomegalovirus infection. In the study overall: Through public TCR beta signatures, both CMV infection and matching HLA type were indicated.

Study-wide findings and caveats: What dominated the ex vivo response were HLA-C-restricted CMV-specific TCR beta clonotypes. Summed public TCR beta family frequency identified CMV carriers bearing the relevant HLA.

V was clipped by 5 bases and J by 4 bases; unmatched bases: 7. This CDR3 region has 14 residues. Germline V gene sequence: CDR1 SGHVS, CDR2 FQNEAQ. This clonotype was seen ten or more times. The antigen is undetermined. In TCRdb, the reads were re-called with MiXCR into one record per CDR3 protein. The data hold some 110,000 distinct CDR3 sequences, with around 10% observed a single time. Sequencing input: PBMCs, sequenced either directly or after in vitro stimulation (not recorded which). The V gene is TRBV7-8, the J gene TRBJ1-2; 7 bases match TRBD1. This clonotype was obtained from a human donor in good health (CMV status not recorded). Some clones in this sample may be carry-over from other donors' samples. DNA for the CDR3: TGTGCCAGCAGCCCAGGGGGGGGCCTCTATGGCTACACCTTC. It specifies CASSPGGGLYGYTF.